This paragraph covers one T cell receptor (beta chain) sequence. The antigen this receptor binds is unknown. One base away there is no much larger clone; base qualities are not given. Receptor libraries were prepared by RT-PCR. Sequencing instrument: Illumina HiSeq 2500. TCRdb cleaned the public reads at Q25 with fastp, built clones with MiXCR and kept in-frame beta chains. All rows with the same CDR3 protein become a single entry with the most common DNA and genes. The table for this sample lists 150,000 to 200,000 distinct CDR3 sequences; roughly a tenth of them were counted only once. The ten most abundant clones make up 9.5% to 15% of the sample. This entry comes from a study of response to subunit inactivated influenza vaccine listed by TCRdb under 2018. Regarding the study in general: To follow how T cells responded to a trivalent subunit inactivated influenza vaccine, the researchers relied on deep quantitative profiling of the T cell receptor repertoire. Findings and caveats that apply to the study as a whole: It was suggested by the authors that each seasonal influenza vaccination may recruit only a limited number of new T cells.

The CDR3 contains 15 residues, cysteine and phenylalanine counted. Here the CDR3 DNA is all that survives: 45 bases in frame from base 1. Between the V and J ends, shortened by 2 bases and 0 bases respectively, the junction contains 12 bases. CDR1 and CDR2 are drawn from the germline V gene: SQVTM, ANQGSEA. What this sample's time point label stands for: 45 to 50 days after influenza vaccine administration. This receptor was identified in a man aged 50 to 60 who received an inactivated influenza vaccine. Donor details come from another sample of the same person, matched by shared clones. Recombination linked TRBV29-1 to TRBJ2-3; confidence is insufficient to name the D gene. The material was non-naive T cells sorted from PBMCs, obtained more than 35 days after vaccination. The label giving this sample's cell subset or site can be read as: memory T cell fraction. CDR3 reads: CSVESTPESTDTQYF. The base sequence is TGCAGCGTTGAATCAACTCCTGAAAGCACAGATACGCAGTATTTT.